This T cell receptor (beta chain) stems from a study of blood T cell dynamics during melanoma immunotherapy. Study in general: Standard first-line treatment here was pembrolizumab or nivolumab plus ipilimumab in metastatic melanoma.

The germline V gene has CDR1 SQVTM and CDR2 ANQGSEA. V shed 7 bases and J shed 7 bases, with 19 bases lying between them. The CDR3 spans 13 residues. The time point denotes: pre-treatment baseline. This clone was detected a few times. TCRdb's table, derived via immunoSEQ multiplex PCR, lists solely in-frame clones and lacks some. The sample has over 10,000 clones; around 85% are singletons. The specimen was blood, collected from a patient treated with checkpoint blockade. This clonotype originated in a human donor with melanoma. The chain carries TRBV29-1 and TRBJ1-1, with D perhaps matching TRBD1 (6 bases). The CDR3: CSGVTGGRGEAFF. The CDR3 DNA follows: TGCAGCGGAGTTACTGGGGGGCGGGGTGAAGCTTTCTTT.